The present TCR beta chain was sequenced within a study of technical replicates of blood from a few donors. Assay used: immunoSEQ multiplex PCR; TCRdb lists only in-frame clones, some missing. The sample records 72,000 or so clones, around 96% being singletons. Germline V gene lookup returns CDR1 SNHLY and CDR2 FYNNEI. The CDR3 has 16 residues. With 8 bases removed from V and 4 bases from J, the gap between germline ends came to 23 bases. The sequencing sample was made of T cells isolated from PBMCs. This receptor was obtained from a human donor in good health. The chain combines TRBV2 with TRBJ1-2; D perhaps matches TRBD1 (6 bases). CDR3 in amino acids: CASGGEAGYRVYGYTF. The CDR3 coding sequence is TGTGCCAGCGGGGGTGAGGCGGGTTACAGGGTCTATGGCTACACCTTC.